Only a few counts were recorded for the clone carrying this T cell receptor (beta chain). What it binds is unknown. These data come from a study of identical twins. Study-level points and caveats: The study found weaker excess twin sharing in beta out-of-frame sequences.

One entry per CDR3 protein, called by TCRdb with MiXCR from the 5' RACE reads. Of hundreds of thousands of distinct CDR3 sequences listed, over 15% were seen once; the top ten hold around 14%. These data are also associated with another study on T cells expressing NK-cell markers. As that study records: One of the eight sequenced donors was seronegative, whereas the other seven were HCMV-seropositive.

The clonotype was recovered from a woman aged 18 to 35 in good health. Sequenced: PBMCs.

The CDR3 region is CASSLWTSGDIYGYTF. The CDR3 DNA is TGTGCCAGCAGCTTATGGACGTCGGGGGATATCTATGGCTACACCTTC. V is TRBV7-9 and J is TRBJ1-2; tentatively, D is TRBD1 (5 bases). Germline V gene sequence: CDR1 SEHNR, CDR2 FQNEAQ (reference sequence). V lost 2 bases and J lost 4, with 17 bases in between. The CDR3 length is 16 residues.